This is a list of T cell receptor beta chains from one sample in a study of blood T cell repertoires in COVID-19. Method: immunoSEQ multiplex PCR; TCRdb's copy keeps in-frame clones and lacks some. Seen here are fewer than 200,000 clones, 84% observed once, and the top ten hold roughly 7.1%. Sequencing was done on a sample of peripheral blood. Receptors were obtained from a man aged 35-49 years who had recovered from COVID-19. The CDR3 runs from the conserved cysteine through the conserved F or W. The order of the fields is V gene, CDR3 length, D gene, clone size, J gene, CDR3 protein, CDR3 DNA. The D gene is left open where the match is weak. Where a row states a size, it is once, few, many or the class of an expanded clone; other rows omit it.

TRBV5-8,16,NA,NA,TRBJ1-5,CASSFMGQRLNQPQHF,TGTGCCAGCAGCTTTATGGGGCAGCGACTCAATCAGCCTCAGCATTTT
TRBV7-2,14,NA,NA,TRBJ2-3,CASSSTHIQDTQYF,TGTGCCAGCAGCTCCACCCACATACAAGATACGCAGTATTTT
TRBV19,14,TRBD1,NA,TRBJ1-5,CATSGQGVQQPQHF,TGTGCCACTTCGGGACAGGGGGTTCAACAGCCCCAGCATTTT
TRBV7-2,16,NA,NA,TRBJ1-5,CASSGGTALPNQPQHF,TGTGCCAGCAGCGGGGGGACCGCCCTACCCAATCAGCCCCAGCATTTT
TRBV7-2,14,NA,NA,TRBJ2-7,CASSVARGQYEQYF,TGTGCCAGTTCTGTAGCGAGAGGGCAGTACGAGCAGTACTTC
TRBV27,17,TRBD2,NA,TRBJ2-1,CASSWGGTHWGYNEQFF,TGTGCCAGCAGTTGGGGAGGGACTCACTGGGGTTACAATGAGCAGTTCTTC
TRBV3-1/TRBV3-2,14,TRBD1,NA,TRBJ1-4,CASSRSGGTEKLFF,TGTGCCAGCAGCCGGTCAGGGGGCACTGAAAAACTGTTTTTT
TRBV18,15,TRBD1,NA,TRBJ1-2,CASSRGDRANYGYTF,TGTGCCAGCTCACGGGGGGACAGGGCTAACTATGGCTACACCTTC
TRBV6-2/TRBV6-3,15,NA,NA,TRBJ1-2,CASSYRVRGNYGYTF,TGTGCCAGCAGTTACCGAGTCAGAGGAAACTATGGCTACACCTTC
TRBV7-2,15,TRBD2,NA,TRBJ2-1,CASSWTSGGHNEQFF,TGTGCCAGCAGCTGGACTAGCGGGGGTCACAATGAGCAGTTCTTC
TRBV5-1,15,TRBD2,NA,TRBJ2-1,CASSSQYAGGPEQFF,TGCGCCAGCAGCTCCCAGTATGCGGGAGGGCCTGAGCAGTTCTTC
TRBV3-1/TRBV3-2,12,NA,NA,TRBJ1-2,CASSHAGGGYTF,TGTGCCAGCAGCCATGCAGGAGGAGGCTACACCTTC
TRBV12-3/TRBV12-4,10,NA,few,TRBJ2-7,CASNLDEQYF,TGTGCCAGCAATCTTGACGAGCAGTACTTC
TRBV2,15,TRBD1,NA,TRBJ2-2,CASSSQGANTGELFF,TGTGCCAGCAGTTCACAGGGGGCGAACACCGGGGAGCTGTTTTTT
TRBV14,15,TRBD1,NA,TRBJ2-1,CASSRTGGLSNEQFF,TGTGCCAGCAGCCGGACAGGGGGCTTGAGCAATGAGCAGTTCTTC
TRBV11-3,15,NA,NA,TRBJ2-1,CASSPAAGSYNEQFF,TGTGCCAGCAGCCCAGCGGCCGGATCCTACAATGAGCAGTTCTTC
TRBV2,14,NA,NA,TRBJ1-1,CASSVQGMNTEAFF,TGTGCCAGCAGTGTCCAGGGGATGAACACTGAAGCTTTCTTT
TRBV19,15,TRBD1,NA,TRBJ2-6,CASSVGQGRANVLTF,TGTGCCAGTAGTGTGGGACAGGGCAGGGCCAACGTCCTGACTTTC
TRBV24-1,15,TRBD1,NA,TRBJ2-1,CATSDTRTGGNEQFF,TGTGCCACCAGTGATACAAGGACAGGGGGCAATGAGCAGTTCTTC
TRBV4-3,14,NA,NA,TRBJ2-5,CASSQDTRRETQYF,TGCGCCAGCAGCCAGGATACTAGAAGAGAGACCCAGTACTTC
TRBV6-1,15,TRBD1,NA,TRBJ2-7,CASSEGAGGRTEQYF,TGTGCCAGCAGTGAAGGGGCAGGGGGCCGAACTGAGCAGTACTTC
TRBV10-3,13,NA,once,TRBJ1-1,CAIRGKANTEAFF,TGTGCCATCCGCGGGAAAGCGAACACTGAAGCTTTCTTT
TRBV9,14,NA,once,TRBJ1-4,CASSSGTINEKLFF,TGTGCCAGCAGCTCCGGGACAATAAATGAAAAACTGTTTTTT
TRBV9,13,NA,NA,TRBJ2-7,CASSPPLGDEQYF,TGTGCCAGCAGCCCCCCATTAGGGGACGAGCAGTACTTC
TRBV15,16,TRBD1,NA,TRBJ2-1,CATSREGTGGIGEQFF,TGTGCCACCAGCAGAGAAGGGACAGGGGGAATCGGGGAGCAGTTCTTC
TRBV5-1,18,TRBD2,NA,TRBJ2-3,CASSLLAGDFPSTDTQYF,TGCGCCAGCAGTCTATTAGCGGGAGATTTTCCTAGCACAGATACGCAGTATTTT
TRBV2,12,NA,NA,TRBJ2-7,CASSEVRYEQYF,TGTGCCAGCAGTGAGGTCAGATACGAGCAGTACTTC
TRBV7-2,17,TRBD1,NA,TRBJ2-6,CASSTGTGLSGANVLTF,TGTGCCAGCAGCACCGGGACAGGGCTCTCTGGGGCCAACGTCCTGACTTTC
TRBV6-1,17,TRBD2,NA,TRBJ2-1,CASSEGTSGRGYNEQFF,TGTGCCAGCAGTGAAGGGACTAGCGGGAGAGGTTACAATGAGCAGTTCTTC
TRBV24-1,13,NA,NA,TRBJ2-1,CATSGVSNNEQFF,TGTGCCACTTCAGGGGTGTCGAACAATGAGCAGTTCTTC
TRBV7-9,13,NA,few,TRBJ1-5,CASSSGSNQPQHF,TGTGCCAGCAGCTCCGGGTCCAATCAGCCCCAGCATTTT
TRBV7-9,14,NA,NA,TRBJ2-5,CASSLVGGQETQYF,TGTGCCAGCAGCTTAGTAGGGGGCCAAGAGACCCAGTACTTC
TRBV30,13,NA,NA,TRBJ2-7,CAWSFFGEPTKYF,TGTGCCTGGAGCTTCTTCGGAGAACCTACGAAGTACTTC
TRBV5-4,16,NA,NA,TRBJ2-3,CASSRTSAANGDTQYF,TGTGCCAGCAGCCGCACCTCCGCGGCCAATGGGGATACGCAGTATTTT
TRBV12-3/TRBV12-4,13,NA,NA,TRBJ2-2,CASSFAGAGELFF,TGTGCCAGCAGTTTTGCGGGCGCCGGGGAGCTGTTTTTT
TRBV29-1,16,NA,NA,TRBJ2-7,CSVLTEFGSGPYEQYF,TGCAGCGTTTTGACAGAATTCGGGAGCGGGCCCTACGAGCAGTACTTC
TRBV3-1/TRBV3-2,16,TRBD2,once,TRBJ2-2,CASSQTGLEYSGELFF,TGTGCCAGCAGCCAAACCGGACTAGAATACTCCGGGGAGCTGTTTTTT
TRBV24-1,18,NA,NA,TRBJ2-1,CATSDLSSGGISYNEQFF,TGTGCCACCAGTGATTTGTCCAGCGGAGGAATAAGTTACAATGAGCAGTTCTTC
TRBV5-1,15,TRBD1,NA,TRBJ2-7,CASSPDRGISYEQYF,TGCGCCAGCAGCCCAGACAGGGGGATCTCCTACGAGCAGTACTTC
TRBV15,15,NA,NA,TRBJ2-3,CATSSGGQSTDTQYF,TGTGCCACCAGCAGCGGGGGGCAAAGCACAGATACGCAGTATTTT
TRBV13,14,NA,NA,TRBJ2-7,CASSLTGMAYEQYF,TGTGCCAGCAGCTTAACAGGGATGGCCTACGAGCAGTACTTC
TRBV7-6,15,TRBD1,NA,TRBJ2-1,CASSFSWDRSYEQFF,TGTGCCAGCAGCTTTTCATGGGACAGGTCGTATGAGCAGTTCTTC
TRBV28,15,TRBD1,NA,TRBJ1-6,CASSPGDRDNSPLHF,TGTGCCAGCAGTCCAGGGGACAGAGATAATTCACCCCTCCACTTT
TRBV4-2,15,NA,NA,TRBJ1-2,CASSQERSGASGYTF,TGTGCCAGCAGCCAAGAACGGTCAGGGGCGAGTGGCTACACCTTC
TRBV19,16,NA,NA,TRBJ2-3,CASTAYVGDGTDTQYF,TGTGCCAGTACCGCCTATGTAGGGGATGGCACAGATACGCAGTATTTT
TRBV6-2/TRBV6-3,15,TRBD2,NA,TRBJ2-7,CASSYSSRGRYEQYF,TGTGCCAGCAGCTATTCGTCCCGCGGGAGGTACGAGCAGTACTTC
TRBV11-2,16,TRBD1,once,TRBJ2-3,CASSLAYRGAFDTQYF,TGTGCCAGCAGCTTAGCTTACAGGGGAGCCTTCGATACGCAGTATTTT
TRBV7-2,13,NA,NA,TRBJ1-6,CASSFGANSPLHF,TGTGCCAGCAGCTTTGGGGCTAATTCACCCCTCCACTTT
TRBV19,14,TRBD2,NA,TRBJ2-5,CASNLAGEQETQYF,TGTGCCAGTAACCTAGCGGGGGAGCAAGAGACCCAGTACTTC
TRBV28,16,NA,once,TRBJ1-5,CASRPILQGGNQPQHF,TGTGCCAGCAGACCTATCCTACAGGGTGGCAATCAGCCCCAGCATTTT
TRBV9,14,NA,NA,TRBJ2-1,CASSVEGVELEQFF,TGTGCCAGCAGCGTAGAGGGGGTGGAACTTGAGCAGTTCTTC
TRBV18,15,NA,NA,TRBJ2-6,CASSGESSGANVLTF,TGTGCCAGCTCCGGGGAGAGCTCTGGGGCCAACGTCCTGACTTTC
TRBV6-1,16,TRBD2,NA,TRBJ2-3,CASIDGTSGSTDTQYF,TGTGCCAGCATTGATGGGACTAGCGGGAGCACAGATACGCAGTATTTT
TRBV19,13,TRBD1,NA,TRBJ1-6,CASKGQGNSPLHF,TGTGCCAGTAAAGGACAGGGCAATTCACCCCTCCACTTT
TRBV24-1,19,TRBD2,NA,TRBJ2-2,CATSGRPGLAGGNTGELFF,TGTGCCACCAGTGGCCGACCGGGACTAGCGGGGGGGAACACCGGGGAGCTGTTTTTT
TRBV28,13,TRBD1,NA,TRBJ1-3,CASADREENTIYF,TGTGCCAGTGCCGACAGGGAGGAAAACACCATATATTTT
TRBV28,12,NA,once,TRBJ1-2,CASSLPGYGYTF,TGTGCCAGCAGTTTGCCGGGCTATGGCTACACCTTC
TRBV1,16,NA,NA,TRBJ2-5,CTSSQERDRALETQYF,TGCACCAGCAGCCAAGAGAGAGACAGGGCGTTGGAGACCCAGTACTTC